This T cell receptor (beta chain) was obtained from a study of blood T cells in healthy people across ages. CDR3 length equals 15 residues. V lost 5 bases, J lost 6 bases, and 10 bases stayed unmatched. The use of a sample-barcoded 5' primer and a J-beta primer mix characterized a second PCR of about 6 to 12 cycles. Sequencing yielded, for each sample, at least 2.5 million paired-end reads carrying CDR3. One entry per CDR3 protein results from TCRdb running MiXCR on the 5' RACE reads. Among 2 million or so distinct CDR3 sequences listed, approximately 50% were seen once. Material for sequencing was blood. This chain uses TRBV12-3 or TRBV12-4 with TRBJ1-1; 9 bases line up with TRBD1. This clonotype was obtained from a middle-aged woman in good health. The DNA of the CDR3 is TGTGCCAGCAGTCGCGACGGACAGGGGACCGCTGAAGCTTTCTTT. Amino acids: CASSRDGQGTAEAFF.